The entry below describes one TCR beta chain. Its antigen is still unknown. Within the sample, other DNA sequences also encode this same CDR3. In germline, CDR1 is MNHNY, CDR2 SVGAGI (reference sequence). The V end lost 6 bases, the J end lost 4 bases, and 7 bases lay between the germline ends. This CDR3 contains 12 residues. This sample stems from a study of neoadjuvant anti-PD-1 for oral cavity cancer. Study-wide background: Patients mostly received three to four biweekly nivolumab doses at 3 mg/kg before surgery.

Overall study findings and caveats: TCR analyses covered only a few patients per response group. After neoadjuvant nivolumab, PBMC T cell clonality was significantly higher in non-responders than responders.

Measured with immunoSEQ multiplex PCR; TCRdb has only the in-frame clones, and not every one. The sample lists around 13,000 clones, 50% to 80% occurring once. The chain is built from TRBV6-6 and TRBJ2-1; D gene unclear. Sequenced material: PBMCs, taken before nivolumab (anti-PD-1) treatment. This TCR was recovered from a person aged 35 to 85 with oral cavity squamous cell carcinoma. CDR3 amino acids: CASSRPYNEQFF. The CDR3 DNA follows: TGTGCCAGCAGCCGGCCATACAATGAGCAGTTCTTC.